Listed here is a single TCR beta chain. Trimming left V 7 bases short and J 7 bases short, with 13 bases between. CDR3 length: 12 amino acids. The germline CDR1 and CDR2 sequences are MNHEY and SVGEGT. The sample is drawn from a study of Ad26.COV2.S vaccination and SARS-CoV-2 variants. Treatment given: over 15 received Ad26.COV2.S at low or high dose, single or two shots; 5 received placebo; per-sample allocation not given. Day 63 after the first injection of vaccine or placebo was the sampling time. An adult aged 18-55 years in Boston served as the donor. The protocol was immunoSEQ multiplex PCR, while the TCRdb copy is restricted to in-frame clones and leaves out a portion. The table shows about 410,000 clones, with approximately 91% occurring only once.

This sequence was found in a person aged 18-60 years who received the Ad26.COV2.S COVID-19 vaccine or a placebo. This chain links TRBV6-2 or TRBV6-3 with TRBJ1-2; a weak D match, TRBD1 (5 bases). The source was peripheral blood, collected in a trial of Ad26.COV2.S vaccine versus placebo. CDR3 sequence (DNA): TGTGCCAGCACCCCTCCAGGGTTTGGCTACACCTTC. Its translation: CASTPPGFGYTF.